A selection of T cell receptor beta chains follows, all from one sample in a study of blood T cell repertoires in COVID-19. Assay: immunoSEQ multiplex PCR; the TCRdb copy retains only in-frame clones and omits some. The sample lists 95,000 to 100,000 clones; over 80% were seen once. Sequencing input: peripheral blood. The receptors derive from a man over 45 with active COVID-19. CDR3s include the opening cysteine and the closing phenylalanine or tryptophan. The D gene is left open where the match is weak. Not all rows give a size; the values are once, few, many and, for expanded clones, a class.

J gene	D gene	V gene	clone size	CDR3 DNA	CDR3 protein
TRBJ1-4	TRBD1	TRBV5-1	NA	TGCGCCAGCAGCTTAGACAGGGGAGAGGAAAAACTGTTTTTT	CASSLDRGEEKLFF
TRBJ2-3	TRBD2	TRBV2	NA	TGTGCCAGCAGGGCAGGACTAGCGGGAGTGGGTACGCAGTATTTT	CASRAGLAGVGTQYF
TRBJ2-1	NA	TRBV27	NA	TGTGCCAGCAGTTTAGAGGGCTTCTCCTACAATGAGCAGTTCTTC	CASSLEGFSYNEQFF
TRBJ1-2	NA	TRBV5-1	NA	TGCGCCAGCAGCTTTCAGGGACAAAATGGCTACACCTTC	CASSFQGQNGYTF
TRBJ1-2	NA	TRBV29-1	NA	TGCAGCGTTGCGGAACAGTCCTATGGCTACACCTTC	CSVAEQSYGYTF
TRBJ1-6	NA	TRBV6-5	NA	TGTGCCAGCAGGGACAGCTCCAATTCACCCCTCCACTTT	CASRDSSNSPLHF
TRBJ1-5	TRBD1	TRBV7-8	NA	TGTGCCAGCAGCTTAGCACTCGGACAGGGAAAACAGCCCCAGCATTTT	CASSLALGQGKQPQHF
TRBJ1-3	NA	TRBV12-3/TRBV12-4	NA	TGTGCGTGGGGGGGATCGGGTCGAAACACCATATATTTT	CAWGGSGRNTIYF
TRBJ2-2	NA	TRBV19	NA	TGTGCCAGCCGAGGACTTTCGAACACCGGGGAGCTGTTTTTT	CASRGLSNTGELFF
TRBJ1-4	NA	TRBV5-6	NA	TGTGCCAGCAGCTTGGGACAGACAACTAATGAAAAACTGTTTTTT	CASSLGQTTNEKLFF
TRBJ2-7	NA	TRBV15	NA	TGTGCCACCAGCAGAGAATCAGGCAGCCTGGACTACGAGCAGTACTTC	CATSRESGSLDYEQYF
TRBJ1-2	TRBD1	TRBV27	NA	TGTGCCAGCAGACCCGGACAGGGCGGTGGCTACACCTTC	CASRPGQGGGYTF
TRBJ2-5	TRBD1	TRBV7-2	NA	TGTGCCAGCAGCCTCGACAGGGGCGCGCAGACCCAGTACTTC	CASSLDRGAQTQYF
TRBJ2-5	TRBD1	TRBV19	once	TGTGCCAGTAGTGTGACAGGGGGACAAGAGACCCAGTACTTC	CASSVTGGQETQYF
TRBJ2-5	NA	TRBV5-1	NA	TGCGCCAGCAGCTCCAATACAGGTGCTCAAGAGACCCAGTACTTC	CASSSNTGAQETQYF
TRBJ2-2	NA	TRBV25-1	NA	TGTGCCACCAAGTGGAGCGACACCGGGGAGCTGTTTTTT	CATKWSDTGELFF
TRBJ2-3	TRBD1	TRBV27	NA	TGTGCCAGCAGTTATCAGTCAGGGGGCTCAGATACGCAGTATTTT	CASSYQSGGSDTQYF
TRBJ2-2	NA	TRBV6-6	NA	TGTGCCAGCACCCCTCGCTGGGCAGGGATCACCGGGGAGCTGTTTTTT	CASTPRWAGITGELFF
TRBJ1-1	NA	TRBV6-5	NA	TGTGCCAGCAGCCGGACAGTCCCCGCCCGTGAAGCTTTCTTT	CASSRTVPAREAFF
TRBJ2-1	NA	TRBV11-3	NA	TGTGCCAGCAGCCCTGACGGGACTCTGAATGAGCAGTTCTTC	CASSPDGTLNEQFF
TRBJ2-3	NA	TRBV6-5	NA	TGTGCCAGCAGTTACTGGGGACGGGACTCGGCGCAGTATTTT	CASSYWGRDSAQYF
TRBJ1-5	TRBD1	TRBV6-5	few	TGTGCCAGCACCGACCAGGACAGGGCTAATCAGCCCCAGCATTTT	CASTDQDRANQPQHF
TRBJ2-5	NA	TRBV11-1	NA	TGTGCCAGCCAACTAGGACGGGAGACCCAGTACTTC	CASQLGRETQYF
TRBJ2-5	NA	TRBV7-9	NA	TGTGCCAGCACCTCGGGGAAGACATTAGAGACCCAGTACTTC	CASTSGKTLETQYF
TRBJ2-1	NA	TRBV12-2	NA	TGTGCAAGTCGCTTAGGGACTAGCGGGAGTGGGGAGCAGTTCTTC	CASRLGTSGSGEQFF
TRBJ1-1	NA	TRBV28	NA	TGTGCCAGCATCCGGTCGCGGAACACTGAAGCTTTCTTT	CASIRSRNTEAFF
TRBJ2-6	NA	TRBV6-5	NA	TGTGCCAGCAGTTACGGTCAGTCCTCTGGGGCCAACGTCCTGACTTTC	CASSYGQSSGANVLTF
TRBJ2-1	NA	TRBV25-1	NA	TGTGCCAGCAGTGAACCGTCCGCCACAGGGTTCAATGAGCAGTTCTTC	CASSEPSATGFNEQFF
TRBJ1-1	NA	TRBV21-1	NA	TGTGCCAGCACCACGACGCGACAGCAAGCTTTCTTT	CASTTTRQQAFF
TRBJ1-6	TRBD1	TRBV4-1	NA	TGCGCCAGCAGCCAAGAAACAGGGGGTATGGGGTCACCCCTCCACTTT	CASSQETGGMGSPLHF
TRBJ2-1	TRBD2	TRBV9	NA	TGTGCCAGCAGCTCCCTAGCGGGAGCGGGTTACAATGAGCAGTTCTTC	CASSSLAGAGYNEQFF
TRBJ1-1	TRBD1	TRBV5-5	NA	TGTGCCAGCACCGCCCTCTGGACAGGGCAGAACACTGAAGCTTTCTTT	CASTALWTGQNTEAFF
TRBJ2-3	NA	TRBV7-9	NA	TGTGCCAGCAGAACAGGGTTTACCAACACAGATACGCAGTATTTT	CASRTGFTNTDTQYF
TRBJ2-7	NA	TRBV6-6	NA	TGTGCCAGCAGTTATACAGGAAACTACGAGCAGTACTTC	CASSYTGNYEQYF
TRBJ1-4	TRBD1	TRBV5-1	NA	TGCGCCAGCAGCTTGGGGCAGGGGGCTGAAAAACTGTTTTTT	CASSLGQGAEKLFF
TRBJ1-1	TRBD1	TRBV18	once	TGTGCCAGCTCACCATCCCAGGGGGTGTACACTGAAGCTTTCTTT	CASSPSQGVYTEAFF
TRBJ2-1	TRBD2	TRBV11-2	NA	TGTGCCAGCAGCCCCCCGTTCGAGCGGGGGGCGGAGCAGTTCTTC	CASSPPFERGAEQFF
TRBJ2-1	TRBD2	TRBV7-3	once	TGTGCCAGCAGTCCTAGCGGGAACGTCTATGAGCAGTTCTTC	CASSPSGNVYEQFF
TRBJ1-6	NA	TRBV5-1	NA	TGCGCCAGCAGCTTCGAAGGGGTAAAGGGTAATTCACCCCTCCACTTT	CASSFEGVKGNSPLHF
TRBJ2-5	TRBD1	TRBV19	NA	TGTGCCAGTAGTCCGGGACAGGGGGGACAGACCCAGTACTTC	CASSPGQGGQTQYF
TRBJ2-7	TRBD2	TRBV27	once	TGTGCCAGCAGAGGACTAGCGGGAGGCTATACCTACGAGCAGTACTTC	CASRGLAGGYTYEQYF
TRBJ1-1	NA	TRBV9	NA	TGTGCCAGCAGCGGTCTTGGCAACACTGAAGCTTTCTTT	CASSGLGNTEAFF
TRBJ2-2	TRBD2	TRBV10-3	NA	TGTGCCATCAGTGTCACTAGCGGGAGTGCCGGGGAGCTGTTTTTT	CAISVTSGSAGELFF
TRBJ2-7	NA	TRBV19	NA	TGTGCCAGTAGTATAGATCGGACTAACTACGAGCAGTACTTC	CASSIDRTNYEQYF
TRBJ1-1	NA	TRBV6-5	NA	TGTGCCAGCAGCCCCGGAGGGATCCTGGGGACTGAAGCTTTCTTT	CASSPGGILGTEAFF
TRBJ1-1	TRBD1	TRBV4-1	NA	TGCGCCAGCAGCCAGCTTCTCAGGGGGCCTCTGAACACTGAAGCTTTCTTT	CASSQLLRGPLNTEAFF
TRBJ2-1	TRBD2	TRBV7-8	NA	TGTGCCAGCAGCTTACTAATAGCGGGGTCTGACAATGAGCAGTTCTTC	CASSLLIAGSDNEQFF